The source of this T cell receptor beta chain is a study of blood T cell repertoires in COVID-19. For the study at large: Sites in the United States, Italy and Spain provided acute and convalescent COVID-19 samples.

In the study's own analysis: Estimates of nucleated cell counts were drawn from the amplification of reference gene primers. Assay: immunoSEQ multiplex PCR; the TCRdb copy retains only in-frame clones and omits some. D and trimming come from the DNA, and the V and J calls and clone size come from that table. This table holds more than 100,000 clones, around 88% found once. This CDR3 comprises 19 residues. Germline-derived CDR1 and CDR2 are KGHSH and LQKENI. Trimming shortened V by 3 bases and J by 9 bases, and 33 bases separated the two germline ends. J is TRBJ2-7 and V is TRBV18; D may be TRBD1 (5 bases). This sequence was found in a middle-aged man with active or convalescent COVID-19. The sequencing sample was made of peripheral blood. CDR3 sequence reads: CASSPNIPQTGDRRSVQYF. DNA of the CDR3: TGTGCCAGCTCACCGAACATCCCCCAAACAGGAGACCGACGAAGCGTGCAGTACTTC.